The 3 T cell receptor beta chains below come from one sample, sequenced in a study of T cells in Graves' hyperthyroidism and ophthalmopathy. RNA transcripts gave rise to amplified TCR beta CDR3 regions. An initial round of RT-PCR targeting the TCR CDR3 relied on the HTBI primer set. TCRdb analysed the multiplex PCR reads with MiXCR anew, one entry per CDR3 protein. The repertoire holds under 350,000 distinct CDR3 sequences, roughly 20% seen once, with approximately 49% in the top ten. Source material: blood. These receptors all stem from a woman between 50 and 59 years old with Graves' hyperthyroidism.

This clonotype was detected many times. The chain recombines TRBV5-5 with TRBJ2-3; D call uncertain. There are 12 residues in the CDR3. V was cut by 6 bases and J by 5 bases, with 10 bases left in between. Germline lookup yields CDR1 SGHKS and CDR2 YYEKEE (reference sequence). The CDR3 sequence: CASKPVGDTQYF. The CDR3, as DNA: TGTGCCAGCAAGCCTGTAGGAGATACGCAGTATTTT.

This chain uses TRBV10-3 with TRBJ2-1; 15 nucleotides align to TRBD2. Germline assignment: CDR1 ENHRY and CDR2 SYGVKD. Trimming at V came to 10 bases and at J to 8 bases, leaving 6 bases not matched to a gene. This CDR3 has 14 residues. Here the CDR3 reads CATRTSGGDDEQFF. CDR3 nucleotides: TGTGCCACCCGGACTAGCGGGGGGGACGATGAGCAGTTCTTC.

As concerns this clonotype: The junction shows a germline mismatch at one end, possibly a read error. The CDR3 here is CASSFGTGPQDF. The CDR3 nucleotides read TGTGCCAGCAGCTTTGGAACAGGGCCTCAAGACTTC. This rearrangement joins TRBV7-8 to TRBJ2-5; TRBD1 might be the D (6 bases). Per germline, CDR1 SGHVS and CDR2 FQNEAQ. CDR3 length equals 12 residues. The full variable domain, its missing parts supplied by reference TRBV7-8 and TRBJ2-5, is GAGVSQSPRYKVAKRGQDVALRCDPISGHVSLFWYQQALGQGPEFLTYFQNEAQLDKSGLPSDRFFAERPEGSVSTLKIQRTQQEDSAVYLCASSFGTGPQDFGPGTRLLVL.